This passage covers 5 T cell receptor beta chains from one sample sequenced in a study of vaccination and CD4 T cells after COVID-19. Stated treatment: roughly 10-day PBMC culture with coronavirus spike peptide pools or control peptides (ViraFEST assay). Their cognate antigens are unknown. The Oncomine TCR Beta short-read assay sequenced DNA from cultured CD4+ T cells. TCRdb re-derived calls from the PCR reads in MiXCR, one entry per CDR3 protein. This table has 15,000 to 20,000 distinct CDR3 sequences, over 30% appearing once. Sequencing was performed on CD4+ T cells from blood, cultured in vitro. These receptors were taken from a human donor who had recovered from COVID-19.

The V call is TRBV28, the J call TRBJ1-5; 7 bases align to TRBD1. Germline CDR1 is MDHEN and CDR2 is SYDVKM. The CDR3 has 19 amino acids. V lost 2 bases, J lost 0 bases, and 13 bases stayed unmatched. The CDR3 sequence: CASSLRGQDSFYSNQPQHF. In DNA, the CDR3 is TGTGCCAGCAGTTTACGCGGACAGGATTCCTTTTATAGCAATCAGCCCCAGCATTTT.

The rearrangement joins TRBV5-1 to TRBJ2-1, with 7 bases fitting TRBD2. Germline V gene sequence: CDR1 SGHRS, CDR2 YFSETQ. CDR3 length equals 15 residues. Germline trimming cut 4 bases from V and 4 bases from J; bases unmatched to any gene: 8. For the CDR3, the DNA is TGCGCCAGCAGCGCTGGGGGGACTACTTACAATGAGCAGTTCTTC. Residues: CASSAGGTTYNEQFF.

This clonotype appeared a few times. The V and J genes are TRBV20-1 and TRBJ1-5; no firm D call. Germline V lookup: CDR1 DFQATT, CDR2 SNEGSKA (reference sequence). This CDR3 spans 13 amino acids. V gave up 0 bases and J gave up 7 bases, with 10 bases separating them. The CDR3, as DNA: TGCAGTGCTAGAGATGAAGGTGACCAGCCCCAGCATTTT. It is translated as CSARDEGDQPQHF.

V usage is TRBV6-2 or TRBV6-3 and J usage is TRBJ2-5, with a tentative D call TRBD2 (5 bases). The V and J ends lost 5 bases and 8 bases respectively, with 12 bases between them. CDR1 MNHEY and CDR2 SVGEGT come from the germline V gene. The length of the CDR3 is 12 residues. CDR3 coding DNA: TGTGCCAGCAGTCCAAGGACTTTTACCCAGTACTTC. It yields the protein CASSPRTFTQYF.

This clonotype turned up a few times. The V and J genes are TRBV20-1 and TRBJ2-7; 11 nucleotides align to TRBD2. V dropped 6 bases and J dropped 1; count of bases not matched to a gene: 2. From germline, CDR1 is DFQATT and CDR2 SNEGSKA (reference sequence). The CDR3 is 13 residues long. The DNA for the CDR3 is TGCAGTGCAAGGACTAGCGGGTCCTACGAGCAGTACTTC. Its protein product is CSARTSGSYEQYF.